The entry below gives a single TCR beta chain sequence along with its context. As yet, its antigen is unknown. V shed 6 bases, J shed 5 bases, and the junction held 12 bases outside the gene matches. Germline V gene sequence: CDR1 SGHRS, CDR2 YFSETQ. CDR3 length: 16 amino acids. The protocol was immunoSEQ multiplex PCR, while the TCRdb copy is restricted to in-frame clones and leaves out a portion. The table records some 25,000 clones, about 96% of them present only once. This entry comes from a study of B cell selection in AIRE deficiency. CD4+CD127+ cells were sorted as the conventional CD4 T cells. Overall study findings and caveats: With only TCRbeta sequenced, about 37% of shared healthy Treg sequences overlapped Tconv.

Sequenced input: CD4+CD127+ conventional T cells sorted from PBMCs. The rearrangement joins TRBV5-1 to TRBJ2-3; 10 nucleotides align to TRBD2. This TCR came from a human donor in good health. CDR3 coding DNA: TGCGCCAGCAACTTAGCGGGAGGTACCACGGGAGATACGCAGTATTTT. This translates into CASNLAGGTTGDTQYF.